This T cell receptor beta chain was recorded in a study of CD8 T cells in ankylosing spondylitis. Findings and limits, study-wide: Both synovial fluid and blood in reactive arthritis had previously been reported to carry some motif variants. For ankylosing spondylitis blood, a TCR beta motif of fewer than 10 highly homologous variants appeared characteristic. Disease-linked clones bore a CD8+ phenotype and were relatively rare in peripheral blood. The study looked at matched synovial fluid samples from ankylosing spondylitis patients. Disease-linked clones were reported to be significantly enriched there.

This clonotype appeared many times. Its specificity is unknown. This CDR3 comprises 15 residues. Looked up from germline, CDR1 is MGHDK and CDR2 is SYGVNS. J lost 0 bases, V lost 4 bases, and 3 bases had no gene match. Library preparation for TCR beta used quantitative 5'-RACE with molecular barcodes. TCRdb recomputed calls from the 5' RACE reads with MiXCR, one row per CDR3 protein. The data hold about 330,000 distinct CDR3 sequences, with less than 10% observed a single time. The genes are TRBV25-1 and TRBJ2-1; 7 bases line up with TRBD2. This sequence was found in a male donor with ankylosing spondylitis. The sample was blood, either unsorted or a sorted T cell fraction (not recorded which). The CDR3 protein is CASSAAGSSYNEQFF. CDR3 DNA: TGTGCCAGCAGTGCAGCGGGAAGCTCCTACAATGAGCAGTTCTTC.